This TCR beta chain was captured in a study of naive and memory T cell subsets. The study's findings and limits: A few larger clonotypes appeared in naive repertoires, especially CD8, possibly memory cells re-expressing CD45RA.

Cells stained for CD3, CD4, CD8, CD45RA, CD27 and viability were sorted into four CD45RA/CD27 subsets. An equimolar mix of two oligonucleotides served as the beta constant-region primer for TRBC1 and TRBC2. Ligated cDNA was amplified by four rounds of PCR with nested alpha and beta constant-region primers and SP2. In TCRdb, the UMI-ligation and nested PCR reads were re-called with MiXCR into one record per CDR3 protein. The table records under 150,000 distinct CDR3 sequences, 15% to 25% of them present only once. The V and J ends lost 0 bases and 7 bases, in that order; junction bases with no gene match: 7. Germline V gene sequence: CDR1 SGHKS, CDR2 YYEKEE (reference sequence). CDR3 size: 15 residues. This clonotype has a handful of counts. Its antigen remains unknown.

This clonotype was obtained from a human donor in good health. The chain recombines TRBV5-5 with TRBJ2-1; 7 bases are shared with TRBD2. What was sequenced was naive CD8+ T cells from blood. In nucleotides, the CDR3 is TGTGCCAGCAGCTTGGGCGTAGGACTAGGTAATGAGCAGTTCTTC. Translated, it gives CASSLGVGLGNEQFF.